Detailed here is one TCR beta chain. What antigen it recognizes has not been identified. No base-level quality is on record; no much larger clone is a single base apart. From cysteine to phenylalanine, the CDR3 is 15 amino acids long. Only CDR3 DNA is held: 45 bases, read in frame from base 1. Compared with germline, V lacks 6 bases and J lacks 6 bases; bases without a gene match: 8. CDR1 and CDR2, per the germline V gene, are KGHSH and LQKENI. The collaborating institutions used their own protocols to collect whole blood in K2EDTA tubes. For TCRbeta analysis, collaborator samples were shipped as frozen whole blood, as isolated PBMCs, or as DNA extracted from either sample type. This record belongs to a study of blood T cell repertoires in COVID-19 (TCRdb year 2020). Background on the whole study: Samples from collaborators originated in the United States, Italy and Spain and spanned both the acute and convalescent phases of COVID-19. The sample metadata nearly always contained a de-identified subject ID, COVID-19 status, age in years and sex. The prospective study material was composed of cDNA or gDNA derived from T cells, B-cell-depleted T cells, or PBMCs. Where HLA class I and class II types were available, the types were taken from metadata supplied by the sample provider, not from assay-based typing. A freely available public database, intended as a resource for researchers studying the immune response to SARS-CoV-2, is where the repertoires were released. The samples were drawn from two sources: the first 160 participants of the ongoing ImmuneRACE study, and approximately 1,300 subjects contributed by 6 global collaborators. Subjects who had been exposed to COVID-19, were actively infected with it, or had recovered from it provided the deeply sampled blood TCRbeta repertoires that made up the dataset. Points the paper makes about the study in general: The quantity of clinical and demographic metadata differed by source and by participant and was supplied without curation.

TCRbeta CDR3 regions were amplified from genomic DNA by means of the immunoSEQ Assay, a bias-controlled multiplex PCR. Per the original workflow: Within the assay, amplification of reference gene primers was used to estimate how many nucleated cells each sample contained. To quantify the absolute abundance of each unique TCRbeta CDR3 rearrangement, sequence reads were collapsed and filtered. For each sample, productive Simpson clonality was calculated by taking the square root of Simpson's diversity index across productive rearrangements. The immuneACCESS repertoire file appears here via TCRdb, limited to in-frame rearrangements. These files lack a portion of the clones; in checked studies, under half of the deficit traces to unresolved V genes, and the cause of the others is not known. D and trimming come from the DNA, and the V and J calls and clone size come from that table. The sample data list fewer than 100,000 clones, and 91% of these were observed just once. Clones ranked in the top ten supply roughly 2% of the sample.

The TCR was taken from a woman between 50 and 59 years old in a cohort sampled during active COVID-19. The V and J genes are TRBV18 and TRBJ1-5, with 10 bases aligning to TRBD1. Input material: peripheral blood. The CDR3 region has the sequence CASSLGQGHVQPQHF. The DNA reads TGTGCCAGCTCGCTGGGACAGGGGCATGTTCAGCCCCAGCATTTT.